This TCR beta chain was sequenced in a study of cytomegalovirus exposure and HLA in healthy donors (dated by TCRdb to between 2016 and 2019). With regard to the full study: An earlier analysis of more than 550 of the donors reported approximately 300 Gb of sequence data and about 120 million unique TCR beta sequences obtained from roughly 170 million T cells. An early release that covered 500 to 800 HLA-typed donors contained approximately 300 gigabases of sequencing data and about 84 million unique TCR sequences. Of the 300 to 500 genotyped donors, roughly 80% were placed in the genetic ancestry cluster associated with self-reported Caucasian donors. The aim of the study was to test whether cataloging public T cell receptors could identify signatures of past pathogen exposure. The study used immunosequencing to profile the T cell repertoires of approximately 640 subjects and linked those repertoires to cytomegalovirus serostatus. A separate validation cohort of approximately 130 different subjects was used in addition to the 666-subject first cohort. To predict cytomegalovirus infection status, the study brought together high-throughput TCR immunosequencing, statistical association of individual TCRs with disease status, and machine learning. In a later analysis, previously published TCR beta repertoires from 600 to 850 donors were re-analyzed and high-resolution HLA genotyping was added so that TCR occurrence patterns could be studied. The later analysis used no new phenotypic data to find candidate immune exposures, relying instead on TCR beta sequences and their occurrence across donors. In an earlier analysis of about 590 of the donors, high-throughput TCR beta sequencing was used to judge whether each TCR beta V gene segment behaved as functional or pseudogenic. Donor age, sex, ethnicity and CMV serostatus were collected together with the repertoire data. Genome-wide SNP genotypes for about 65% of the 666 donors were used in a later genetic analysis, which treated that subset as a discovery cohort. Every discovery cohort repertoire had been produced on one sequencing platform. HLA typing included class I and class II loci at four-digit resolution. The number of typed donors differed by locus: about 620-630 for A, B, C, DRB1 and DQB1; 500 to 550 for DQA1; 606 for DPA1; and around 490 for DPB1. Because of strong linkage in the cohort, 4 to 6 DR-DQ haplotypes were treated as single units for association and clustering. Among 300 to 450 genotyped donors of the cohort, an average of about 240,000 unique TCR beta nucleotide sequences were sequenced per donor, around 18% of them non-productive.

On this clone itself: Its antigen specificity is not known.

The CDR3 runs 16 residues from the cysteine to the phenylalanine. Only the CDR3 DNA stays, 48 bases, in frame from base 1. Based on the germline V gene, the CDR1 and CDR2 sequences are SGHTA and FQGNSA. Deletion took 7 bases off V and 0 bases off J, with a span of 18 bases between the germline ends. In total, 600 or so healthy bone marrow donors made up the cohort. At the time of sampling, every cohort member was nominally healthy, though immune exposures that went unrecorded were likely present. The donor was CMV seronegative and was included in the group of several hundred seronegative cohort members. A peripheral blood sample was provided by each donor, and peripheral blood mononuclear cells were used for TCR beta sequencing. The Qiagen DNeasy Blood Extraction Kit was used to extract genomic DNA from the blood cell samples. Libraries were prepared through the immunoSEQ multiplex PCR assay. For the multiplex PCR, a mixture combining 60 forward primers for TCR Vbeta segments and 13 reverse primers for TCR Jbeta segments was used. The CDR3 region of rearranged TCR beta genes was amplified from genomic DNA with a multiplex PCR assay. The amplified TCR beta libraries were sequenced on the Illumina HiSeq System as 87-base-pair reads. The published analysis was carried out like this. In a later analysis, approximately 74 million unique TCR beta chains were counted across the approximately 640 repertoires, and about 9.9 million of these chains were shared by at least two donors. A nearest-neighbor algorithm error-corrected the raw reads and collapsed the reads into unique sequences, merging closely related sequences to remove PCR and sequencing errors. To assign V, D and J gene segments, CDR3 sequences were aligned to IMGT reference sequences. For a sequence to be retained, a match of at least six nucleotides to both a V gene segment and a J gene segment was required. A rearrangement was called productive if the CDR3 had no stop codons and remained in frame with V and J, and every other rearrangement was called non-productive. Following IMGT convention, CDR3 was defined as the stretch from the second conserved V-encoded cysteine to the conserved J-encoded phenylalanine. The earlier analysis of about 570 of the donors excluded any sequence lacking an unambiguous match to a single V gene segment. An earlier analysis of around 600 of the donors classified V segments as functional when productive rearrangements were above 56.7% and as segregating when the standard deviation between donors was above 5%. A statistical classification framework was built for diagnosing cytomegalovirus status from the catalog of TCR beta chain sequences. A later analysis assigned V and J genes by comparing TCR nucleotide sequences with IMGT/GENE-DB human TR gene sequences. In a later analysis, CDR3 sequences and most-parsimonious VDJ recombination scenarios were assigned using the TCRdist pipeline. In a later analysis, each TCR beta chain was defined by its CDR3 amino acid sequence together with its V-gene family, and reads without a unique V-gene family were excluded. A later analysis removed 500 to 600 highly shared, low-generation-probability nucleotide sequences to deal with suspected cross-contamination and a sequencing artifact. For each public chain, a later analysis derived a clonal expansion index from normalized ranks of inferred template counts within each repertoire. In a later analysis, generation probabilities were computed with a VDJ recombination model fitted to out-of-frame rearrangements, and the resulting probabilities were checked against IGoR. In a later analysis, TCR-TCR, TCR-HLA and TCR-CMV co-occurrence was scored with hypergeometric tests, and a repertoire-size bias correction was applied to TCR pairs. A later analysis estimated false discovery rates by permuting HLA or CMV assignments 20 times. In a later analysis, co-occurring TCRs were grouped using DBSCAN, with TCRdist sequence similarity added in when clustering inside HLA-allele-positive subsets. For co-occurrence clustering, repertoires with fewer than 30,000 or more than 120,000 public chains were excluded, along with roughly 5 repertoires with anomalous nucleotide sharing. Here the immuneACCESS table is served through TCRdb, limited to in-frame sequences with V and J called. Missing clones are a known gap in these copies; in checked studies unresolved V genes cover under half, and the rest lacks a known reason. V, J and clone size are taken as reported in that table, and D and trimming were inferred from the DNA itself. The record for this sample contains around 140,000 clones. 2% to 2.5% of the sample goes to the ten largest clones.

The research as a whole found: A later analysis associated 15,000 to 20,000 TCR beta sequences with specific HLA alleles at a false discovery rate of 0.05. The earlier analysis of around 600 of the donors excluded approximately 15 rarely observed V segments, including chromosome 9 orphons, because counts were too low. In the study, about 150 TCR beta chains were listed as associated with cytomegalovirus. A cluster of highly shared sequence variants was judged likely to be a technical artifact of the sequencing pipeline. Compared with equally common non-associated chains, HLA-associated TCR beta chains in a later analysis were more clonally expanded and had lower generation probabilities. In a later genetic analysis, fewer N-insertions in productive TCRs were reported among donors in an Asian-associated ancestry cluster than the roughly 640-donor mean. In vitro tests confirmed that a few of the cytomegalovirus-associated TCR beta chains recognize cytomegalovirus antigens. In a later analysis, several top co-occurrence clusters were reported to appear linked to parvovirus B19, influenza, CMV and Epstein-Barr virus. An earlier analysis of some 560 of the donors showed that most TCR beta V segments appeared in productive rearrangements either about 90% or about 30% of the time, which broadly matched IMGT annotations. Linkage disequilibrium might explain the correlated functional status among segregating V segments, but an unknown experimental factor could not be excluded. In a later analysis, the rate of TCR association differed among HLA loci, with DRB1 alleles having the most associated TCRs and HLA-C alleles having the fewest. V-gene and J-gene trimming of TCR beta chains was associated with a missense DCLRE1C variant in a later genetic analysis, and the association was replicated in an independent cohort. Only TCR beta chains were sequenced in this cohort, and the absence of alpha or paired-chain data limited detectable features. Across donors, most TCR sequences were observed very rarely, whereas some public TCRs were present in many individuals. Sequencing depth was assumed to be roughly uniform across donors in the presence/absence analyses, though that assumption may not hold. Immune exposure information for the cohort was limited to CMV serostatus. A further reported finding was that TCR beta sequences accurately predicted the HLA-A and HLA-B alleles for most subjects in the first cohort. The authors suggested that the approach could potentially be generalized to other disease states and immunological phenotypes. The classifier was reported to diagnose cytomegalovirus status with high specificity and sensitivity in both the original cohort and the validation cohort. According to a later analysis, most CMV-associated TCR beta chains appeared to be HLA-restricted, and the HLA associations seemed to be driven largely by CMV exposure. Some IMGT-functional V segments, including TRBV6-2 and TRBV6-3, could not be told apart with the 87-base-pair reads, so those segments were excluded. Because some donors lacked HLA typing at each locus, the association tests relied only on the typed subset. When HLA alleles, especially DR and DQ, strongly co-occurred, attributing TCR associations to individual alleles was difficult.

The TCR comes from a woman in her late teens or twenties in good health and CMV-seronegative. The material sequenced was PBMCs. The sequence links TRBV7-2 to TRBJ1-1, with the identity of the D gene unclear. Here is the DNA: TGTGCCAGCACCTCCTCAAGGCACAGTGTGAACACTGAAGCTTTCTTT. Translated, this gives CASTSSRHSVNTEAFF.